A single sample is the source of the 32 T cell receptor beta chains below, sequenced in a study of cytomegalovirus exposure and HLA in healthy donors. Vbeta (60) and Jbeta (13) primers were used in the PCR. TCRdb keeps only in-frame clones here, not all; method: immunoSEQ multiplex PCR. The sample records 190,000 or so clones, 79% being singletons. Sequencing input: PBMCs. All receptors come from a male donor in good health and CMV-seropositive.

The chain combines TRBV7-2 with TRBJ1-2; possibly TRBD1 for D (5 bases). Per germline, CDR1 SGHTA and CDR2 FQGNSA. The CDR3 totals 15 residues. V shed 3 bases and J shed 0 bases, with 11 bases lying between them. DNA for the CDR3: TGTGCCAGCAGCTTTGGGGGGGGAGCTAACTATGGCTACACCTTC. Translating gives CASSFGGGANYGYTF.

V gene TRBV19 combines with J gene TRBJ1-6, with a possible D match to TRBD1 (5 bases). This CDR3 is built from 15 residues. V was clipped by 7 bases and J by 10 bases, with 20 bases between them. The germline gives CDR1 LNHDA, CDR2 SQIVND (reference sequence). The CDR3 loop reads CASTAWDGLRSPLHF. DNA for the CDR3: TGTGCCAGTACCGCTTGGGACGGACTACGGTCACCCCTCCACTTT.

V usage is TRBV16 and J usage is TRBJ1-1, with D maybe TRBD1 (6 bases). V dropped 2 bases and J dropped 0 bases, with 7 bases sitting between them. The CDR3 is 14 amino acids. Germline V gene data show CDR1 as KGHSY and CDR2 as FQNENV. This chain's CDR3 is CASSQGTMNTEAFF. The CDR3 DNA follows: TGTGCCAGCAGCCAAGGGACAATGAACACTGAAGCTTTCTTT.

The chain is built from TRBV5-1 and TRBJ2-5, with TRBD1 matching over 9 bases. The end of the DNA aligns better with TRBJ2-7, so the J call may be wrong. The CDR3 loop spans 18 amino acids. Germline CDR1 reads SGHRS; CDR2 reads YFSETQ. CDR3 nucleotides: TGCGCCAGCAGCTTGGATCCGACAGGGGGTTGGTTGGACTACGAGCAGTACTTC. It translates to CASSLDPTGGWLDYEQYF.

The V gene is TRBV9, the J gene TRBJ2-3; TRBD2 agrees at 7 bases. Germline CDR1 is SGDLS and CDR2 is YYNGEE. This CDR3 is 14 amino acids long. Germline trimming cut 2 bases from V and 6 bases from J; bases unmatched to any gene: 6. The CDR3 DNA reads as TGTGCCAGCAGCGTCCAGACTAGCCCCGATACGCAGTATTTT. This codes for CASSVQTSPDTQYF.

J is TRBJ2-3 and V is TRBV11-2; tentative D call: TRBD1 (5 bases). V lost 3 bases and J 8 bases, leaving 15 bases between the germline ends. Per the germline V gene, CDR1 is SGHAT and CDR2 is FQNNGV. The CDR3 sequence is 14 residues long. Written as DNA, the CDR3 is TGTGCCAGCAGCTTCAAACAGGATGGGCGTACGCAGTATTTT. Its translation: CASSFKQDGRTQYF. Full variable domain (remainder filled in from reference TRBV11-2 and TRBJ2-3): EAGVAQSPRYKIIEKRQSVAFWCNPISGHATLYWYQQILGQGPKLLIQFQNNGVVDDSQLPKDRFSAERLKGVDSTLKIQPAKLEDSAVYLCASSFKQDGRTQYFGPGTRLTVL.

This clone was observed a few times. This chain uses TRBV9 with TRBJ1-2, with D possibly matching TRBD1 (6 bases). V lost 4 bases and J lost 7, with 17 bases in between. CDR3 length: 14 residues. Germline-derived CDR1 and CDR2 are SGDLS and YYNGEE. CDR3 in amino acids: CASSPPQGIVGYTF. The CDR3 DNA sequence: TGTGCCAGCAGCCCACCCCAGGGGATTGTTGGCTACACCTTC.

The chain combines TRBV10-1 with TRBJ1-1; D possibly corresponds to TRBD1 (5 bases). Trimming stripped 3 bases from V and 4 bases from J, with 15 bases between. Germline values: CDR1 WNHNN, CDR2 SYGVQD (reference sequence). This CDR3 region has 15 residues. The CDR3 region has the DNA TGCGCCAGCAGTGAAGTCGTTTGTCAGGGCACTGAAGCTTTCTTT. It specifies CASSEVVCQGTEAFF.

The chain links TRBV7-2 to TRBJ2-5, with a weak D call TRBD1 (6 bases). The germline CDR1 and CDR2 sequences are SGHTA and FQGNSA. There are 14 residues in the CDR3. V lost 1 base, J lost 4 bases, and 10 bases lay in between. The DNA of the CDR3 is TGTGCCAGCAGCTTAGGAAGGGGGACAGAGACCCAGTACTTC. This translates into CASSLGRGTETQYF.

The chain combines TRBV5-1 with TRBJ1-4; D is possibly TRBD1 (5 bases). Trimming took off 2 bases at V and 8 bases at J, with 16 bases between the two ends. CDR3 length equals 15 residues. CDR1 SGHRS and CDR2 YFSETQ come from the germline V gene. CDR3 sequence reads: CASSFSSQGGEKLFF. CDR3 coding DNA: TGCGCCAGCAGCTTTTCATCGCAGGGAGGAGAAAAACTGTTTTTT.

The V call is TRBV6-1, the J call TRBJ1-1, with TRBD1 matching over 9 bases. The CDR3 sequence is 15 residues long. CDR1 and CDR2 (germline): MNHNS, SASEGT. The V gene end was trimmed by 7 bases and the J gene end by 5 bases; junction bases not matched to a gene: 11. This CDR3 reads CASKTSTGGRTEAFF. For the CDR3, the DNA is TGTGCCAGCAAGACCTCCACAGGGGGCCGAACTGAAGCTTTCTTT.

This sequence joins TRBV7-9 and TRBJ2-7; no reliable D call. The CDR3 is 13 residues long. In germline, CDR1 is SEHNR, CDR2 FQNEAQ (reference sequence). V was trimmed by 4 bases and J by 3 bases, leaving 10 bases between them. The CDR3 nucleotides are TGTGCCAGCAGCTCCGCCCCAGTCTACGAGCAGTACTTC. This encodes CASSSAPVYEQYF. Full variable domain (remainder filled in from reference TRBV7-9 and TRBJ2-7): DTGVSQNPRHKITKRGQNVTFRCDPISEHNRLYWYRQTLGQGPEFLTYFQNEAQLEKSRLLSDRFSAERPKGSFSTLEIQRTEQGDSAMYLCASSSAPVYEQYFGPGTRLTVT.

CDR3 sequence: CASSVGGGVSNEQFF. CDR3 DNA: TGTGCCAGCAGCGTAGGCGGGGGGGTATCCAATGAGCAGTTCTTC. The gene calls are TRBV9 and TRBJ2-1; the match to TRBD2 covers 9 bases. J was trimmed by 6 bases and V by 0 bases; bases with no gene match: 4. Germline V gives CDR1 SGDLS, CDR2 YYNGEE. CDR3 length: 15 residues.

The CDR3 coding sequence is TGCGCCAGCAGCTTGGGGAGTAGCGGGATGACGGGAGATACGCAGTATTTT. This translates into CASSLGSSGMTGDTQYF. This chain uses TRBV5-1 with TRBJ2-3, with TRBD2 identical over 8 bases. There are 17 residues in the CDR3. J was trimmed by 5 bases and V by 0 bases; bases with no gene match: 11. The germline V gene encodes CDR1 SGHRS and CDR2 YFSETQ.

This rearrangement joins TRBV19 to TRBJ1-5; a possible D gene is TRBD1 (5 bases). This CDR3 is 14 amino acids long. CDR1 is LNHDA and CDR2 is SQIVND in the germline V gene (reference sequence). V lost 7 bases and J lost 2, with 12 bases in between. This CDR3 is CASTAGIGNQPQHF. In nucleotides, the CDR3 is TGTGCCAGTACCGCAGGGATCGGCAATCAGCCCCAGCATTTT. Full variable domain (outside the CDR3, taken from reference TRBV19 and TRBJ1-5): DGGITQSPKYLFRKEGQNVTLSCEQNLNHDAMYWYRQDPGQGLRLIYYSQIVNDFQKGDIAEGYSVSREKKESFPLTVTSAQKNPTAFYLCASTAGIGNQPQHFGDGTRLSIL.

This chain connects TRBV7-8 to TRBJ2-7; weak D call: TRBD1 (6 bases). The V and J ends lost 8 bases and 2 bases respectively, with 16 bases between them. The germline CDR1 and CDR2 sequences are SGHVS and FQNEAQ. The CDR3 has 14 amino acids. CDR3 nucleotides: TGTGCCAGCGCTAAACCCAGGGGCACCTACGAGCAGTACTTC. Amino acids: CASAKPRGTYEQYF.

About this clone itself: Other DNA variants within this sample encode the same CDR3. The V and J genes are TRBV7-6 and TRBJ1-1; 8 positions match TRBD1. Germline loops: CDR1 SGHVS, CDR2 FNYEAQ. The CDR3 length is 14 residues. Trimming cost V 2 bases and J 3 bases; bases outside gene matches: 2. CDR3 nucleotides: TGTGCCAGCAGCTTACAGGGGGCGGACACTGAAGCTTTCTTT. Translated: CASSLQGADTEAFF.

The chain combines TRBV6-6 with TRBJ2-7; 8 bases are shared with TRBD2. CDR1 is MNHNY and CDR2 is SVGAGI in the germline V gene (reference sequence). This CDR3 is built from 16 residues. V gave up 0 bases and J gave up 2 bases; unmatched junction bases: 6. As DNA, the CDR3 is TGTGCCAGCAGTTACTCTATAGCGGGGTATCCCTACGAGCAGTACTTC. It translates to CASSYSIAGYPYEQYF.

CDR3: CSVVVAGGPNTGELFF. CDR3 nucleotide sequence: TGCAGCGTTGTTGTAGCGGGGGGCCCCAACACCGGGGAGCTGTTTTTT. The chain uses TRBV29-1 and TRBJ2-2, with 10 positions matching TRBD2. CDR1 is SQVTM, CDR2 ANQGSEA, per germline. J lost 2 bases, V lost 4 bases, and 7 bases had no gene match. The CDR3 length is 16 residues.

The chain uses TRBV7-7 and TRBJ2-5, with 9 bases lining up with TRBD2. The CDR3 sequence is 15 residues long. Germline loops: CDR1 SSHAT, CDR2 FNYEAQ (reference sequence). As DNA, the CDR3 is TGTGCTAGTTCTCGCCTTAGCGGGAGAGAAGGGTCCCAGTACTTC. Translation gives CASSRLSGREGSQYF.

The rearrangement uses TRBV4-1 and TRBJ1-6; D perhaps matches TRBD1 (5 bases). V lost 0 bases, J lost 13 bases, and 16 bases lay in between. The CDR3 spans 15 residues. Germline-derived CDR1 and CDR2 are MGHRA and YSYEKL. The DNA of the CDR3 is TGCGCCAGCAGCCAAGATGGAGGGGTCGTAAATCCCCTCCACTTT. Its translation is CASSQDGGVVNPLHF.

The CDR3 sequence is CASTSGRGETEAFF. Written as DNA, the CDR3 is TGTGCCAGCACCTCGGGCAGGGGTGAAACTGAAGCTTTCTTT. The rearrangement joins TRBV7-6 to TRBJ1-1; tentatively, D is TRBD1 (6 bases). V lost 7 bases to trimming and J lost 5 bases, with 17 bases between them. Germline CDR1 reads SGHVS; CDR2 reads FNYEAQ. The CDR3 is 14 residues long.

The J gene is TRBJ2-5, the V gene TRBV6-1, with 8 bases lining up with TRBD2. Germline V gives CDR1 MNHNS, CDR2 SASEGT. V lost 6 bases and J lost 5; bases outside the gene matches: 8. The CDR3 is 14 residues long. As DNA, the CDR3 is TGTGCCAGCAGATTAGCGGGACCAGGGGAGACCCAGTACTTC. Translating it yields CASRLAGPGETQYF.

The CDR3 bases are TGTGCCAGCAGCGGCGTCGGGGGGGGTGGGTACACCGGGGAGCTGTTTTTT. Its protein product is CASSGVGGGGYTGELFF. The V gene is TRBV9, the J gene TRBJ2-2; 8 nucleotides line up with TRBD2. Germline-derived CDR1 and CDR2 are SGDLS and YYNGEE. The J segment lost 3 bases and the V segment lost 3 bases, leaving 10 bases of the junction unmatched. The CDR3 totals 17 residues. Complete variable domain (other parts from reference TRBV9 and TRBJ2-2): DSGVTQTPKHLITATGQRVTLRCSPRSGDLSVYWYQQSLDQGLQFLIQYYNGEERAKGNILERFSAQQFPDLHSELNLSSLELGDSALYFCASSGVGGGGYTGELFFGEGSRLTVL.

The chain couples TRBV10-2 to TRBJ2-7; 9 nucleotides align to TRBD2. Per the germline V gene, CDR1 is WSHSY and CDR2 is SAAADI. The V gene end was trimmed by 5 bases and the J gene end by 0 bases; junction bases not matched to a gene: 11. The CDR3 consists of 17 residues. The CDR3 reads CASSSSSGGTSSYEQYF. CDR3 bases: TGCGCCAGCAGTTCGAGTAGCGGGGGAACGAGCTCCTACGAGCAGTACTTC.

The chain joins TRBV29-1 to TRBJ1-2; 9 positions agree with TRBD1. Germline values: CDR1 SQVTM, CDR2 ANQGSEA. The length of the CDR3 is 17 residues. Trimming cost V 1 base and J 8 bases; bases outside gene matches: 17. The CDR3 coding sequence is TGCAGCGTTGAAGGACAGGGGGTAAGAGCAAGAGAAGGGGGCTACACCTTC. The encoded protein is CSVEGQGVRAREGGYTF.

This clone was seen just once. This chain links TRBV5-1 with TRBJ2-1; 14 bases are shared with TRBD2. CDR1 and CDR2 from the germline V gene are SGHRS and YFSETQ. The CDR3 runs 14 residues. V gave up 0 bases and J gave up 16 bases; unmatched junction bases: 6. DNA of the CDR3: TGCGCCAGCAGCTTGGGGACTAGCGGGAGGTTTGAATTCTTC. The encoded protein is CASSLGTSGRFEFF.

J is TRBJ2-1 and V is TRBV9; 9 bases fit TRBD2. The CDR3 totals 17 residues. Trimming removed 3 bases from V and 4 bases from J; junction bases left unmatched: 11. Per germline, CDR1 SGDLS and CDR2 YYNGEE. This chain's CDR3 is CASSGGGSGLAYNEQFF. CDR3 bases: TGTGCCAGCAGCGGGGGAGGGTCAGGACTAGCGTACAATGAGCAGTTCTTC.

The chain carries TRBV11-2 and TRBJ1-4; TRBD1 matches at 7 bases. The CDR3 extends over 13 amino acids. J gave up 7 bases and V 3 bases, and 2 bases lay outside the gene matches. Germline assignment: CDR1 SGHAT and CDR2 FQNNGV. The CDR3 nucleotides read TGTGCCAGCAGCTTCGGGACAGCTGAAAAACTGTTTTTT. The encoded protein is CASSFGTAEKLFF.

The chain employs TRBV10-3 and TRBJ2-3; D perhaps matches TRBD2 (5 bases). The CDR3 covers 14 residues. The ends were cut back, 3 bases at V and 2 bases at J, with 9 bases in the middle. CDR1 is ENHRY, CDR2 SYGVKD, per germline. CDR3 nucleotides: TGTGCCATCAGTGACGGCGGGCCCACAGATACGCAGTATTTT. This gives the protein CAISDGGPTDTQYF.

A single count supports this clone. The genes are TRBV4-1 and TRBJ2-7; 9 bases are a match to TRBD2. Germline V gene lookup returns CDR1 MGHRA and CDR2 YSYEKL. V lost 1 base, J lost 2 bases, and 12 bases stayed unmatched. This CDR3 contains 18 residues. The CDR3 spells CASSQVSALAGTAYEQYF. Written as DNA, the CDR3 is TGCGCCAGCAGCCAAGTCAGTGCGCTAGCGGGAACCGCCTACGAGCAGTACTTC.

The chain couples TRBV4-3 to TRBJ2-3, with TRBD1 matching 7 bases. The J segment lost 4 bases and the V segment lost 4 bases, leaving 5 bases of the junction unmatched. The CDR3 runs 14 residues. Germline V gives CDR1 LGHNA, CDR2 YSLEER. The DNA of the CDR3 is TGCGCCAGCAGCCCGGGGACAGCTCCAGATACGCAGTATTTT. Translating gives CASSPGTAPDTQYF.